One and the same sample provided the 22 T cell receptor beta chains below, sequenced in a study of beta chain features in type 1 diabetes. Findings and caveats of the study: A moderate, significant TCRB CDR3 shortening appeared in type 1 diabetes across four CD4+ subsets.

No antigen has been assigned to these receptors. Since all of the isolated RNA was reverse transcribed, expressed TCRB transcripts were what got sequenced. Assay used: immunoSEQ multiplex PCR; TCRdb lists only in-frame clones, some missing. The repertoire holds 95,000 to 150,000 clones, with 16% as singletons. The sequencing input was central memory CD4+ T cells from blood. The source is a man between 25 and 39 years old with type 1 diabetes.

The chain is built from TRBV7-2 and TRBJ1-2; tentatively, D is TRBD1 (5 bases). Germline V gene data show CDR1 as SGHTA and CDR2 as FQGNSA. The V and J ends lost 4 bases and 5 bases respectively, with 11 bases between them. The CDR3 is 13 residues long. The CDR3 sequence: CASSYSGGYGYTF. The CDR3 bases are TGTGCCAGCAGCTACTCCGGGGGATATGGCTACACCTTC.

This clone has just a few counts. The chain is built from TRBV28 and TRBJ2-7; D might be TRBD1 (5 bases). Germline CDR1 MDHEN, CDR2 SYDVKM. The CDR3 runs 17 residues. V lost 4 bases and J lost 0, with 19 bases in between. CDR3 protein: CASSSAITGPRSYEQYF. The CDR3 coding sequence is TGTGCCAGCAGTTCCGCGATCACAGGACCCCGCTCCTACGAGCAGTACTTC. Together with reference TRBV28 and TRBJ2-7, the CDR3 gives the full variable domain: DVKVTQSSRYLVKRTGEKVFLECVQDMDHENMFWYRQDPGLGLRLIYFSYDVKMKEKGDIPEGYSVSREKKERFSLILESASTNQTSMYLCASSSAITGPRSYEQYFGPGTRLTVT.

This clone has a handful of counts. V is TRBV9 and J is TRBJ2-3; no firm D call. CDR1 SGDLS and CDR2 YYNGEE come from the germline V gene. The length of the CDR3 is 14 residues. Trimming stripped 6 bases from V and 0 bases from J, with 11 bases between. The CDR3 coding sequence is TGTGCCAGCAACACGGCCTTAAGCACAGATACGCAGTATTTT. Its translation: CASNTALSTDTQYF.

This clone appeared many times. Written as DNA, the CDR3 is TGTGCCAGCAGCGCGGGACCCCAAGAGACCCAGTACTTC. It specifies CASSAGPQETQYF. V is TRBV9 and J is TRBJ2-5; D might be TRBD1 or TRBD2, each matching 5 bases. CDR3 length: 13 amino acids. CDR1 and CDR2 (germline): SGDLS, YYNGEE. V was clipped by 3 bases and J by 1 base, with 7 bases between them. Supplemented by reference TRBV9 and TRBJ2-5, the full variable domain reads DSGVTQTPKHLITATGQRVTLRCSPRSGDLSVYWYQQSLDQGLQFLIQYYNGEERAKGNILERFSAQQFPDLHSELNLSSLELGDSALYFCASSAGPQETQYFGPGTRLLVL.

V is TRBV9 and J is TRBJ1-2; D gene uncertain. The ends were cut back, 3 bases at V and 8 bases at J, with 11 bases in the middle. The CDR3 loop spans 12 amino acids. Looked up from germline, CDR1 is SGDLS and CDR2 is YYNGEE. The CDR3 region is CASSARGGGYTF. The CDR3 DNA reads as TGTGCCAGCAGCGCGCGGGGAGGCGGCTACACCTTC.

This clone showed up just a few times. This chain joins TRBV28 and TRBJ1-5; D might be TRBD1 (6 bases). Germline values: CDR1 MDHEN, CDR2 SYDVKM. CDR3 length: 16 amino acids. Trimming removed 5 bases from V and 2 bases from J, with 16 bases in between. CDR3 in amino acids: CASSPAQGTGNQPQHF. For the CDR3, the DNA is TGTGCCAGCAGTCCAGCTCAGGGGACGGGCAATCAGCCCCAGCATTTT.

This clone was detected a few times. This chain links TRBV20-1 with TRBJ2-3; perhaps TRBD2 as D (6 bases). CDR1 and CDR2 (germline): DFQATT, SNEGSKA (reference sequence). The CDR3 is made up of 10 amino acids. For the CDR3, the DNA is TGCAGCGCTCGGGGGGATACGCAGTATTTT. Its protein product is CSARGDTQYF.

This sequence joins TRBV7-6 and TRBJ1-1; 7 nucleotides line up with TRBD1. The CDR3 is 14 residues long. Germline CDR1 is SGHVS and CDR2 is FNYEAQ. J was trimmed by 11 bases and V by 2 bases; bases with no gene match: 11. DNA of the CDR3: TGTGCCAGCAGCTTACGGACAGGCCCCACGGGGGCTTTCTTT. Translation: CASSLRTGPTGAFF.

This clone was seen more than once but under ten times. The rearrangement joins TRBV7-9 to TRBJ2-3, with D perhaps TRBD2 (6 bases). This CDR3 has 15 residues. Per the germline V gene, CDR1 is SEHNR and CDR2 is FQNEAQ (reference sequence). V was cut by 5 bases and J by 0 bases, with 12 bases left in between. CDR3 nucleotide sequence: TGTGCCAGCAGCCCCGGGGGAATTAGCACAGATACGCAGTATTTT. Amino acids: CASSPGGISTDTQYF.

This clone was counted only a few times. V and J are TRBV5-6 and TRBJ1-5; D unclear. The CDR3 is 13 amino acids. Germline CDR1 is SGHDT and CDR2 is YYEEEE. With 0 bases removed from V and 5 bases from J, the gap between germline ends came to 6 bases. CDR3 sequence reads: CASSLGPDQPQHF. DNA for the CDR3: TGTGCCAGCAGCTTGGGGCCGGATCAGCCCCAGCATTTT. The full variable domain, in which reference TRBV5-6 and TRBJ1-5 provide the parts outside the CDR3, is DAGVTQSPTHLIKTRGQQVTLRCSPKSGHDTVSWYQQALGQGPQFIFQYYEEEERQRGNFPDRFSGHQFPNYSSELNVNALLLGDSALYLCASSLGPDQPQHFGDGTRLSIL.

This clone was found a few times. This sample includes further DNA sequences coding for the same CDR3. The chain employs TRBV7-9 and TRBJ1-5; D unresolved. Germline assignment: CDR1 SEHNR and CDR2 FQNEAQ (reference sequence). V gave up 1 base and J gave up 5 bases, with 3 bases separating them. The CDR3 is made up of 12 amino acids. The CDR3 DNA sequence: TGTGCCAGCAGCTTAGAGGATCAGCCCCAGCATTTT. It specifies CASSLEDQPQHF.

This clone was seen more than once but under ten times. The V and J genes are TRBV9 and TRBJ2-2, with D perhaps assigned TRBD1 or TRBD2 (6 bases each). In germline, CDR1 is SGDLS, CDR2 YYNGEE. V was shortened by 2 bases and J by 1 base, with 12 bases between the two germline ends. The CDR3 extends over 16 amino acids. CDR3 sequence reads: CASSVTGAMNTGELFF. The CDR3 region has the DNA TGTGCCAGCAGCGTCACGGGGGCCATGAACACCGGGGAGCTGTTTTTT.

This clone was picked up a small number of times. V gene TRBV28 combines with J gene TRBJ2-6; D is unclear. The CDR3 contains 14 residues. V dropped 6 bases and J dropped 1 base, with 7 bases sitting between them. The V gene's germline CDR1 is MDHEN and CDR2 SYDVKM. CDR3 amino acids: CASSSASGANVLTF. The CDR3 DNA follows: TGTGCCAGCAGCTCAGCTTCTGGGGCCAACGTCCTGACTTTC.

This clone was found a few times. This CDR3 reads CASSSLGLIGESYEQYF. The CDR3 DNA is TGTGCCAGCAGCTCCCTCGGGCTGATCGGGGAATCCTACGAGCAGTACTTC. V gene TRBV7-9 combines with J gene TRBJ2-7; weak D call: TRBD2 (5 bases). CDR3 length: 17 residues. Germline CDR1 reads SEHNR; CDR2 reads FQNEAQ (reference sequence). V was trimmed by 4 bases and J by 1 base, leaving 20 bases between them.

This clone has a handful of counts. The chain uses TRBV5-1 and TRBJ1-1; tentatively, D is TRBD1 (5 bases). Germline V gene data show CDR1 as SGHRS and CDR2 as YFSETQ. Trimming pared 0 bases from V and 7 bases from J, leaving 10 bases between. CDR3 length: 13 residues. The DNA for the CDR3 is TGCGCCAGCAGCTTGGCCAGGGAAGGTGAAGCTTTCTTT. As protein: CASSLAREGEAFF.

This clone was observed a few times. The chain carries TRBV7-2 and TRBJ2-1; no clear D gene. The CDR3 runs 15 residues. V dropped 1 base and J dropped 2 bases, with 9 bases sitting between them. Germline-derived CDR1 and CDR2 are SGHTA and FQGNSA. CDR3 loop: CASSLEGRTYNEQFF. The CDR3 DNA follows: TGTGCCAGCAGCTTAGAAGGTCGGACCTACAATGAGCAGTTCTTC.

A few counts support this clone. The chain employs TRBV25-1 and TRBJ1-5; no firm D call. This CDR3 is 11 amino acids long. V was pared by 4 bases and J by 8 bases, with 6 bases between. Germline CDR1 and CDR2: MGHDK and SYGVNS. The CDR3, as DNA: TGTGCCAGCAGTGGGGAAGAGCCCCAGCATTTT. It is translated as CASSGEEPQHF.

This chain joins TRBV29-1 and TRBJ2-1, with 9 bases lining up with TRBD2. The ends lost 2 bases at V and 4 bases at J; junction bases unmatched: 6. Germline assignment: CDR1 SQVTM and CDR2 ANQGSEA. The CDR3 is 15 residues long. The CDR3 DNA reads as TGCAGCGTTGAAAGACTAGCGGAAACTTACAATGAGCAGTTCTTC. It codes for CSVERLAETYNEQFF.

This clone was seen a handful of times. One end of the junction fails to match germline, which may point to a read error. This chain uses TRBV7-9 with TRBJ2-3, with D unresolved. Germline lookup yields CDR1 SEHNR and CDR2 FQNEAQ (reference sequence). The CDR3 consists of 14 residues. As DNA, the CDR3 is TGCGCCAGCAGCCAAGATTGGGTTGTGGGGACGCAGTATTTT. Protein: CASSQDWVVGTQYF.

The chain links TRBV7-2 to TRBJ2-7; maybe TRBD1 (6 bases). From germline, CDR1 is SGHTA and CDR2 FQGNSA. This CDR3 region has 11 residues. V lost 5 bases to trimming and J lost 6 bases, with 8 bases between them. CDR3: CASSTGTEQYF. The CDR3 bases are TGTGCCAGCAGCACAGGGACCGAGCAGTACTTC.

This clone turned up a few times. This rearrangement joins TRBV7-8 to TRBJ2-5, with 7 bases fitting TRBD2. This CDR3 contains 16 residues. Germline CDR1 and CDR2: SGHVS and FQNEAQ. V shed 2 bases and J 2 bases; nucleotides not matched to a gene: 8. In DNA, the CDR3 is TGTGCCAGCAGCTTATTCGGGGCGGGGGAACAAGAGACCCAGTACTTC. Its translation: CASSLFGAGEQETQYF.

This clone came up once. The chain has TRBV2 and TRBJ2-7; D ambiguous. The V gene's germline CDR1 is SNHLY and CDR2 FYNNEI. V was trimmed by 7 bases and J by 6 bases, leaving 10 bases between them. The CDR3 is 11 residues long. CDR3 DNA: TGTGCCAGCAAGGCAGTAGGCGAGCAGTACTTC. It specifies CASKAVGEQYF.